The entry below describes one TCR beta chain. TCRdb independently ran MiXCR on the 5' RACE reads; one entry per CDR3 protein. The sample lists about 490,000 distinct CDR3 sequences, about 16% occurring once. This entry comes from a study of identical twins. V dropped 6 bases and J dropped 1 base, with 13 bases sitting between them. Germline V gene sequence: CDR1 KGHDR, CDR2 SFDVKD. This CDR3 region has 15 residues. The sample was also linked to a second study, of yellow fever vaccine responses in identical twins.

This TCR was sampled from a woman aged 18 to 35 in good health. The sample consisted of CD4+ T cells sorted from blood. The chain recombines TRBV24-1 with TRBJ2-3, with a tentative D call TRBD1 (6 bases). The CDR3 DNA follows: TGTGCCACCAGTCGGTGGGACATGGGCACAGATACGCAGTATTTT. Its protein is CATSRWDMGTDTQYF.